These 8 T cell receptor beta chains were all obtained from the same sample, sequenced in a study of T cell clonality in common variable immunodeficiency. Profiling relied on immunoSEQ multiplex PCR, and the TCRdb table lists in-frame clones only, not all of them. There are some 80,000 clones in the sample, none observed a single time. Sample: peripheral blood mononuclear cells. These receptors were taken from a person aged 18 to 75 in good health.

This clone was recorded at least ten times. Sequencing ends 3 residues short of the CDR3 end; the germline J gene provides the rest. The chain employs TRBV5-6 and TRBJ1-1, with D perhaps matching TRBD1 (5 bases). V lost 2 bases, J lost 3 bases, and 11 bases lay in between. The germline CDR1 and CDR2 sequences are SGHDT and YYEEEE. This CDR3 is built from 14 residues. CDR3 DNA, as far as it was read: TGTGCCAGCAGCTTTAGGGGTTGGGACACTGAA. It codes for CASSFRGWDTE. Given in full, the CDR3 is CASSFRGWDTEAFF.

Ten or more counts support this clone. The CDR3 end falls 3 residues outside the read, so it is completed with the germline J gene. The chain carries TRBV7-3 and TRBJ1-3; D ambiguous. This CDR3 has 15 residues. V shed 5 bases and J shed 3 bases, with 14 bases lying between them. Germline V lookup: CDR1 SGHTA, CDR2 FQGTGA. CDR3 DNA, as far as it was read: TGTGCCAGCAGCCCCCACAGCGGCGGTGGAAACACC. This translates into CASSPHSGGGNT. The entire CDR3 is CASSPHSGGGNTIYF.

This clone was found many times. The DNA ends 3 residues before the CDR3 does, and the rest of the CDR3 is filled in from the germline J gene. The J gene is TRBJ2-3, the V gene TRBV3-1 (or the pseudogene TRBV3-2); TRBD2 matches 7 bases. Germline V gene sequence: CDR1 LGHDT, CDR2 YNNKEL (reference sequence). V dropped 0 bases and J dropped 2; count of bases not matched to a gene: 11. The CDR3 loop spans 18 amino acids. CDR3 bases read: TGTGCCAGCAGCCAAGATCAGGCTAGCGGAGATTTCACAGATACG. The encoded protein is CASSQDQASGDFTDT. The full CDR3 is CASSQDQASGDFTDTQYF.

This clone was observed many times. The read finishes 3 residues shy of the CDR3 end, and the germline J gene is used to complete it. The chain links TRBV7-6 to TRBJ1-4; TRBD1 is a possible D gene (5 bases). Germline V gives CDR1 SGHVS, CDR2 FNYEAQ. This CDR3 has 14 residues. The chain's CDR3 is CASSLDSDSLKLFF. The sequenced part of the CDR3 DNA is TGTGCCAGCAGCTTAGACTCCGACAGCCTCAAA. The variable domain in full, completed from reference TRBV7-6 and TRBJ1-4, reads GAGVSQSPRYKVTKRGQDVALRCDPISGHVSLYWYRQALGQGPEFLTYFNYEAQQDKSGLPNDRFSAERPEGSISTLTIQRTEQRDSAMYRCASSLDSDSLKLFFGSGTQLSVL.

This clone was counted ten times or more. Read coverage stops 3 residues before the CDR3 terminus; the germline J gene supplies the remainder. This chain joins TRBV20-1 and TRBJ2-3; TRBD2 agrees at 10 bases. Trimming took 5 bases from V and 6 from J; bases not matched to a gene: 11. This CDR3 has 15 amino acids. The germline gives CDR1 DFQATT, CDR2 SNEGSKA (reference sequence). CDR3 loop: CSAQPGLASPDTQYF. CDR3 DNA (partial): TGCAGTGCTCAACCGGGACTAGCGTCCCCGGATACG.

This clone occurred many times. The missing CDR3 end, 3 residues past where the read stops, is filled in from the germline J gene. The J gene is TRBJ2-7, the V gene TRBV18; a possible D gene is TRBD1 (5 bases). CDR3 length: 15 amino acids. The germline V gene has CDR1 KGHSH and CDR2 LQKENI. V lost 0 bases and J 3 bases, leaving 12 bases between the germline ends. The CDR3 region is CASSPPGADSYEQYF. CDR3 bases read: TGTGCCAGCTCACCACCAGGGGCCGATAGCTACGAG.

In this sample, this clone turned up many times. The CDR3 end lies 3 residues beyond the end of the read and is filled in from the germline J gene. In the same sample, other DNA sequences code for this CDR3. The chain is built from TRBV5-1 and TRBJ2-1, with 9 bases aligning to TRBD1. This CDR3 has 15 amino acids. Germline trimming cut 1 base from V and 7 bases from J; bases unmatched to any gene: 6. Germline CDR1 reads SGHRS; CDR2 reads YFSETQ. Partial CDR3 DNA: TGCGCCAGCAGCTTGCTGGGACAGGGACTGAATGAG. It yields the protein CASSLLGQGLNE. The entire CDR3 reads CASSLLGQGLNEQFF. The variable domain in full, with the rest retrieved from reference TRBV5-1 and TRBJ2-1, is KAGVTQTPRYLIKTRGQQVTLSCSPISGHRSVSWYQQTPGQGLQFLFEYFSETQRNKGNFPGRFSGRQFSNSRSEMNVSTLELGDSALYLCASSLLGQGLNEQFFGPGTRLTVL.

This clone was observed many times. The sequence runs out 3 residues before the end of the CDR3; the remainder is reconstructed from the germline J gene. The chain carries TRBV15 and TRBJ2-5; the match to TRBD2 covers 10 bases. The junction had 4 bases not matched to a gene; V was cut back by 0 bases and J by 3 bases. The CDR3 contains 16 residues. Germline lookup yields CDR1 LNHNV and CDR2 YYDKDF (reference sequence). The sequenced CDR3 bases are TGTGCCACCAGCAGAGATGGGCTAGCGGGAGAAGAGACC. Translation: CATSRDGLAGEET. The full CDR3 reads CATSRDGLAGEETQYF. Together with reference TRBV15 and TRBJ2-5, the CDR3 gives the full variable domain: DAMVIQNPRYQVTQFGKPVTLSCSQTLNHNVMYWYQQKSSQAPKLLFHYYDKDFNNEADTPDNFQSRRPNTSFCFLDIRSPGLGDTAMYLCATSRDGLAGEETQYFGPGTRLLVL.